This T cell receptor beta chain was retrieved from a study of cytomegalovirus exposure and HLA in healthy donors. Study-level results: Across HLA loci, a later analysis found differing TCR association rates, with DRB1 most and HLA-C fewest. Per a later analysis, HLA-associated TCR beta chains showed more clonal expansion than other, equally common TCR beta chains.

Amplification used 60 Vbeta primers and 13 Jbeta primers. TCRdb's copy holds only in-frame clones and misses some; the assay was immunoSEQ multiplex PCR. The sample lists around 180,000 clones; less than 85% were seen once. Trimming removed 5 bases at V and 6 bases at J, with 11 bases between. The CDR3 covers 13 residues. Germline assignment: CDR1 MNHNS and CDR2 SASEGT. About this clone: Its matching antigen is unknown.

The receptor was derived from a man younger than 35 in good health and CMV-seronegative. This chain links TRBV6-1 with TRBJ2-1; tentatively, D is TRBD1 (6 bases). Sequenced material: PBMCs. CDR3 in DNA: TGTGCCAGCAGTTGGACAGTCACCAATGAGCAGTTCTTC. Amino acid sequence: CASSWTVTNEQFF.